The clone carrying this T cell receptor (beta chain) occurred many times. What it binds is unknown. Points from the study as a whole: The TCR gene usage of tumor memory CD4+ T cells clustered together with blood and lymph node memory CD4+ cells and with lymph node naive CD4+ cells. Tumor Tregs overlapped most with tumor, then blood, naive CD4+ cells.

Germline V CDR1 and CDR2: SNHLY, FYNNEI. CDR3 length: 12 residues. V was shortened by 6 bases and J by 9 bases, with 14 bases between the two germline ends. Tregs were sorted as CD4+CD25+CD127-/low cells. Semi-nested PCR with Nested Universal Primer A followed constant-region reverse priming of full-length variable regions. TCRdb redid the calling of the 5' RACE reads with MiXCR, one entry per CDR3 protein. Among around 34,000 distinct CDR3 sequences listed, roughly a quarter were seen once. This TCR was sampled from a female donor with breast cancer. V is TRBV2 and J is TRBJ1-1; no clear D gene. Sequenced material: tumor-infiltrating Tregs sorted from the breast tumor. The CDR3: CASRPPRTQAFF. The DNA of the CDR3 is TGTGCCAGCAGGCCGCCCAGAACGCAAGCTTTCTTT.